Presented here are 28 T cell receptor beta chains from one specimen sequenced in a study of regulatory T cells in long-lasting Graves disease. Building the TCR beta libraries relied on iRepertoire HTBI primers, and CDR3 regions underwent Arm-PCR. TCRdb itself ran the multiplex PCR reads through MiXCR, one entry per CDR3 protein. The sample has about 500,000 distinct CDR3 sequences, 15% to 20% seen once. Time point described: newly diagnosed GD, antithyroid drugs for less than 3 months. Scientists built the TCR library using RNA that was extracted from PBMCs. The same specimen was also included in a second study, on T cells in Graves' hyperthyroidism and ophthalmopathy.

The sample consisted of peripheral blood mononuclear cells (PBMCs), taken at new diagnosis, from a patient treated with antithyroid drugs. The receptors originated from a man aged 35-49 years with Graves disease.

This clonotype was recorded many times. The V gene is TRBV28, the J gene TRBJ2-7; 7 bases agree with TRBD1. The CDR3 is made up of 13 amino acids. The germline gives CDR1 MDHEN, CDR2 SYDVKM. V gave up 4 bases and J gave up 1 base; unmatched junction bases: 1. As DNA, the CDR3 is TGTGCCAGCAGTTGGACAGGATCCTACGAGCAGTACTTC. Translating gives CASSWTGSYEQYF. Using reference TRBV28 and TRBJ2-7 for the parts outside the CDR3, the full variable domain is DVKVTQSSRYLVKRTGEKVFLECVQDMDHENMFWYRQDPGLGLRLIYFSYDVKMKEKGDIPEGYSVSREKKERFSLILESASTNQTSMYLCASSWTGSYEQYFGPGTRLTVT.

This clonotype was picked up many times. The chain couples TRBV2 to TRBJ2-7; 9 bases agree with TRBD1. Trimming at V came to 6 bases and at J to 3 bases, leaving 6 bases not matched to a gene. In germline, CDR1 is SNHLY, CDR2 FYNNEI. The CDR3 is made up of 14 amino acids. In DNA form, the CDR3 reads TGTGCCAGCAGCACGACAGGGGGTTTCTACGAGCAGTACTTC. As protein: CASSTTGGFYEQYF. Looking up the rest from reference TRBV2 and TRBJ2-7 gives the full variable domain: EPEVTQTPSHQVTQMGQEVILRCVPISNHLYFYWYRQILGQKVEFLVSFYNNEISEKSEIFDDQFSVERPDGSNFTLKIRSTKLEDSAMYFCASSTTGGFYEQYFGPGTRLTVT.

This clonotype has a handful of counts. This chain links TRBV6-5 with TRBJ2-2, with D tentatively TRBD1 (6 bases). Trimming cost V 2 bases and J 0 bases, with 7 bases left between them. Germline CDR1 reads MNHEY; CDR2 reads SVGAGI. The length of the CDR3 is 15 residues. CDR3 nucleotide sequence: TGTGCCAGCAGTTACGACAGGTCGAACACCGGGGAGCTGTTTTTT. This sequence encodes CASSYDRSNTGELFF.

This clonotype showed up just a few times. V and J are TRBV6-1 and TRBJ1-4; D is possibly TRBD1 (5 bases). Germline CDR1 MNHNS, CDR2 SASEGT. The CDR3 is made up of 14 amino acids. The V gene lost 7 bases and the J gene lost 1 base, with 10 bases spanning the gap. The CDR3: CASNAGGTNEKLFF. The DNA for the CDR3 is TGTGCCAGCAACGCCGGGGGAACTAATGAAAAACTGTTTTTT.

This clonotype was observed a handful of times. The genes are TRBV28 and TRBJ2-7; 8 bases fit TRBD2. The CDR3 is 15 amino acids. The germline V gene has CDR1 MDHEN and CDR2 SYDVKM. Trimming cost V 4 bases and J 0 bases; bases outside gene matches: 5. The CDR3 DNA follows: TGTGCCAGCAGTTCCGGGACTAGGGTCTCCTACGAGCAGTACTTC. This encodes CASSSGTRVSYEQYF. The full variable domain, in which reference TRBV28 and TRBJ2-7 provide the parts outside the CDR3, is DVKVTQSSRYLVKRTGEKVFLECVQDMDHENMFWYRQDPGLGLRLIYFSYDVKMKEKGDIPEGYSVSREKKERFSLILESASTNQTSMYLCASSSGTRVSYEQYFGPGTRLTVT.

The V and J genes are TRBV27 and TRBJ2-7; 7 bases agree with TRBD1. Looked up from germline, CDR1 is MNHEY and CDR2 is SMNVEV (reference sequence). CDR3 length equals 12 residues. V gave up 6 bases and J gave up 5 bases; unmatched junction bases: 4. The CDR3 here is CASSRTGHEQYF. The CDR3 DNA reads TGTGCCAGCAGCCGGACAGGACACGAGCAGTACTTC.

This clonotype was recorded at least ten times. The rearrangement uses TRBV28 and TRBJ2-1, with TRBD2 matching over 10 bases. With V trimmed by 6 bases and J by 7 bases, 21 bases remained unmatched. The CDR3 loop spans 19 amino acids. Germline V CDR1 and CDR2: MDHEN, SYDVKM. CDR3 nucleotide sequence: TGTGCCAGCAGATCCCGCTTGAGAGGGAGCGGGAGGGCCGGTAATGAGCAGTTCTTC. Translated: CASRSRLRGSGRAGNEQFF.

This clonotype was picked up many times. In nucleotides, the CDR3 is TGTGCCATCAGTAAATGGACTAGCGGGAGCAATGAGCAGTTCTTC. This encodes CAISKWTSGSNEQFF. This chain uses TRBV10-3 with TRBJ2-1; 13 nucleotides match TRBD2. This CDR3 has 15 amino acids. Germline trimming cut 5 bases from V and 6 bases from J; bases unmatched to any gene: 4. Germline V CDR1 and CDR2: ENHRY, SYGVKD.

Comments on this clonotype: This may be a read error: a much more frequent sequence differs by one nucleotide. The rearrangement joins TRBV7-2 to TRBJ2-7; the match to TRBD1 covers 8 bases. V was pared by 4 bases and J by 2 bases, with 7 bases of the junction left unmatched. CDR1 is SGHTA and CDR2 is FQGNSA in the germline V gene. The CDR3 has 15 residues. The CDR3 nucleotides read TGTGCCAGCAGCTCCGCCGGGACAGGAGCCTACGAGCAGTACTTC. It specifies CASSSAGTGAYEQYF. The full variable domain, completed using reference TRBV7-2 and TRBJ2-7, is GAGVSQSPSNKVTEKGKDVELRCDPISGHTALYWYRQSLGQGLEFLIYFQGNSAPDKSGLPSDRFSAERTGGSVSTLTIQRTQQEDSAVYLCASSSAGTGAYEQYFGPGTRLTVT.

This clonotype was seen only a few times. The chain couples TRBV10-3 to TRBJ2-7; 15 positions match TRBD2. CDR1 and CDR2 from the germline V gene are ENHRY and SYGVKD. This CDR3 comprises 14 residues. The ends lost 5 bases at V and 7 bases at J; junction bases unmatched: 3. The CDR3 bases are TGTGCCATCAGTCGGACTAGCGGGAGGGGGGAGCAGTACTTC. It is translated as CAISRTSGRGEQYF.

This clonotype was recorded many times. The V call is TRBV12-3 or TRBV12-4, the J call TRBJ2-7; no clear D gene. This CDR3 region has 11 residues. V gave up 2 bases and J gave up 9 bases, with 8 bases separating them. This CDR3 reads CASSLRQGQYF. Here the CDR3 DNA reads TGTGCCAGCAGTTTACGGCAAGGGCAGTACTTC.

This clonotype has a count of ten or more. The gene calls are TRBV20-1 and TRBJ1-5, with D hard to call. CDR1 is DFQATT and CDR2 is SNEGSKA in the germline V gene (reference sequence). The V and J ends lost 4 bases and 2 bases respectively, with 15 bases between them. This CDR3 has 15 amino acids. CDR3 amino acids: CSANSGGNRNQPQHF. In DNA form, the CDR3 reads TGCAGTGCTAATTCCGGAGGGAATCGCAATCAGCCCCAGCATTTT.

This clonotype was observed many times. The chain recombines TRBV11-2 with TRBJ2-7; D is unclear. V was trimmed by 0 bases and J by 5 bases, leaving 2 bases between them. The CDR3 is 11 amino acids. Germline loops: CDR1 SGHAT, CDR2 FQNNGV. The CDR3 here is CASSLDHEQYF. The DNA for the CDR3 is TGTGCCAGCAGCTTAGACCACGAGCAGTACTTC.

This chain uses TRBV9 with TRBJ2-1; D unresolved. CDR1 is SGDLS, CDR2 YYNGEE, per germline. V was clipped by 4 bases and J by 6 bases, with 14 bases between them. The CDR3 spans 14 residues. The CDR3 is CASSPGAVRNEQFF. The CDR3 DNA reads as TGTGCCAGCAGCCCTGGCGCGGTGCGCAATGAGCAGTTCTTC.

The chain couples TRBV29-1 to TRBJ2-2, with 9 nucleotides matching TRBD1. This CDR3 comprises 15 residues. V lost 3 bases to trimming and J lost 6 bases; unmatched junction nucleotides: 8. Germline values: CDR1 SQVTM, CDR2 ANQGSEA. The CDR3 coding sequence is TGCAGCGTTGAGGGGGGGACAGGGCTTCCCGGGGAGCTGTTTTTT. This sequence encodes CSVEGGTGLPGELFF.

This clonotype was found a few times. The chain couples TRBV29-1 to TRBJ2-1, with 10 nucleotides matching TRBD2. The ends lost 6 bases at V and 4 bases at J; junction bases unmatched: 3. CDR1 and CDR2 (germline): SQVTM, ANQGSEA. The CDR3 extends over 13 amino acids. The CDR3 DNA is TGCAGCGTGTCTAGCGGGAGTTACAATGAGCAGTTCTTC. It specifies CSVSSGSYNEQFF.

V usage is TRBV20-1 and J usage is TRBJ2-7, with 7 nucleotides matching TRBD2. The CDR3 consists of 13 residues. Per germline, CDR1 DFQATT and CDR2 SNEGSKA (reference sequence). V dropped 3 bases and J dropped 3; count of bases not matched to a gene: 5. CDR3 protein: CSASQLALYEQYF. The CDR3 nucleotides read TGCAGTGCTAGTCAACTAGCGCTCTACGAGCAGTACTTC.

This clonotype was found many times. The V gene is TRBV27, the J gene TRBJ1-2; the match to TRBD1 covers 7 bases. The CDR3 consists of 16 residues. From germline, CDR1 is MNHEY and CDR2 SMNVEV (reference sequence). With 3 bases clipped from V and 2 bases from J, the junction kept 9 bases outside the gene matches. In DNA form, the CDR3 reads TGTGCCAGCAGTTTGTATTTAAGGGACAGAAACTATGGCTACACCTTC. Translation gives CASSLYLRDRNYGYTF.

CDR3 sequence (DNA): TGTGCCAGCAGTTACAAGACAGGGCCCTTCTGGCCCCAGCATTTT. Protein: CASSYKTGPFWPQHF. This sequence joins TRBV6-5 and TRBJ1-5; 7 positions agree with TRBD1. Germline assignment: CDR1 MNHEY and CDR2 SVGAGI. V lost 2 bases, J lost 9 bases, and 10 bases stayed unmatched. This CDR3 spans 15 amino acids.

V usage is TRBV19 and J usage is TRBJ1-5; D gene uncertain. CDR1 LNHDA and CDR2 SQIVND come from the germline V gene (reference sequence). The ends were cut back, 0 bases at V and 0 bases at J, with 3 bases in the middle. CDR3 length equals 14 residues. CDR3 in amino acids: CASSIDRSNQPQHF. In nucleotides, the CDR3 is TGTGCCAGTAGTATAGATCGTAGCAATCAGCCCCAGCATTTT.

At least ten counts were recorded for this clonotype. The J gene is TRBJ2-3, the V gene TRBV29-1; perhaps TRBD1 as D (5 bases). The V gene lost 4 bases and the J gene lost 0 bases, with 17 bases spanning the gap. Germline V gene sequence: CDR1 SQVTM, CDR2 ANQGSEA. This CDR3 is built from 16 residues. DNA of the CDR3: TGCAGCGTTGGTGAAGGGGTCTACGCTAGCACAGATACGCAGTATTTT. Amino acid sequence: CSVGEGVYASTDTQYF.

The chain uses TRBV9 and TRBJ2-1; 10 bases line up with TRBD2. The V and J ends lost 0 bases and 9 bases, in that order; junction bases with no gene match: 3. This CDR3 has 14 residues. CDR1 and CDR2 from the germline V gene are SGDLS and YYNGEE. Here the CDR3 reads CASSVAVAGGEQFF. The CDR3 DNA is TGTGCCAGCAGCGTAGCGGTAGCGGGAGGTGAGCAGTTCTTC.

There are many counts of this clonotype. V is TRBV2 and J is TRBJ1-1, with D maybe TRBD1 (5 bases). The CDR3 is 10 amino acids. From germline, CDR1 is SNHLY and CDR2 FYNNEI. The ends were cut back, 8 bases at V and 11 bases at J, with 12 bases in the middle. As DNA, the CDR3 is TGTGCCAGCGGACAAGAACTTGCTTTCTTT. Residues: CASGQELAFF.

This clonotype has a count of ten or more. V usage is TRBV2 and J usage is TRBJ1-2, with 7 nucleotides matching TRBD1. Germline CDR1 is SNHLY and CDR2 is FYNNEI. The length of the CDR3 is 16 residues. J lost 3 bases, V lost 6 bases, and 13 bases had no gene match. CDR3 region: CASRSSGGTEYYGYTF. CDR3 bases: TGTGCCAGCAGAAGTTCGGGAGGGACAGAGTACTATGGCTACACCTTC.

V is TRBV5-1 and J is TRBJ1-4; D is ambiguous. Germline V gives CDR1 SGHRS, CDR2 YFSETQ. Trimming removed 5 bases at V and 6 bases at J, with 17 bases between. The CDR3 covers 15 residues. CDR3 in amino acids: CASRTELQSYEKLFF. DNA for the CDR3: TGCGCCAGCAGGACGGAGCTTCAAAGCTATGAAAAACTGTTTTTT.

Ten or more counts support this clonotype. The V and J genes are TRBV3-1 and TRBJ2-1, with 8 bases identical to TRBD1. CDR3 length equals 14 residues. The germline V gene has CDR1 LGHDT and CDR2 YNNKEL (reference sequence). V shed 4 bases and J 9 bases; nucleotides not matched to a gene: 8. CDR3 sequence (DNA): TGTGCCAGCAGCCCCTCGGGACAGGTGCTTGAGCAGTTCTTC. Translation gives CASSPSGQVLEQFF.

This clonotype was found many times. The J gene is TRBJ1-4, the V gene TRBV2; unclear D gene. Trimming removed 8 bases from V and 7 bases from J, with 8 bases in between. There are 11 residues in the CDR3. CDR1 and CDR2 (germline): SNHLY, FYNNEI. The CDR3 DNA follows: TGTGCCAGCGGACCTTTTGAAAAACTGTTTTTT. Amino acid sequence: CASGPFEKLFF.

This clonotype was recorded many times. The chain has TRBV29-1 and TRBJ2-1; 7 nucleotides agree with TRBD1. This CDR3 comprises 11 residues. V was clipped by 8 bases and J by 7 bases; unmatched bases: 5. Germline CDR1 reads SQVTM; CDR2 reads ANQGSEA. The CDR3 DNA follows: TGCAGCTTTCGACAGGGAAATGAGCAGTTCTTC. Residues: CSFRQGNEQFF.